These 3 T cell receptor beta chains originate from one sample sequenced in a study of cytomegalovirus exposure and HLA in healthy donors. The PCR was carried out with 60 Vbeta primers and 13 Jbeta primers. Sequencing used immunoSEQ multiplex PCR; TCRdb keeps in-frame clones, though not all of them. The sample carries about 170,000 clones, under 80% recorded once. Sequences were obtained from PBMCs. These receptors came from a female donor in good health and CMV-seronegative.

This chain joins TRBV19 and TRBJ2-1, with no clear D. From germline, CDR1 is LNHDA and CDR2 SQIVND (reference sequence). V was clipped by 4 bases and J by 3 bases, with 7 bases between them. The CDR3 is made up of 13 amino acids. The CDR3 coding sequence is TGTGCCAGTAGTAACGTAGACTACAATGAGCAGTTCTTC. Amino acids: CASSNVDYNEQFF.

The genes are TRBV6-5 and TRBJ2-1; D is unclear. Trimming pared 0 bases from V and 12 bases from J, leaving 12 bases between. Looked up from germline, CDR1 is MNHEY and CDR2 is SVGAGI. This CDR3 contains 13 residues. CDR3 residues: CASSYSKSRGQFF. The CDR3 region has the DNA TGTGCCAGCAGTTACTCGAAAAGTCGAGGGCAGTTCTTC.

This chain links TRBV6-1 with TRBJ2-5; D not resolved. V gave up 1 base and J gave up 4 bases, with 10 bases separating them. Germline V gene lookup returns CDR1 MNHNS and CDR2 SASEGT. The CDR3 is 14 amino acids. CDR3 in DNA: TGTGCCAGCAGTGAAGAGATTAGCCGAGAGACCCAGTACTTC. This gives the protein CASSEEISRETQYF.